Below are 23 T cell receptor beta chains sequenced from a single sample in a study of Graves' ophthalmopathy and Graves' hyperthyroidism. The study amplified TCR beta CDR3 regions using RNA transcripts. In the first round, RT-PCR was carried out with HTBI primers, and a multiplex PCR formed the second round. TCRdb re-derived calls from the multiplex PCR reads in MiXCR, one entry per CDR3 protein. The data contain some 360,000 distinct CDR3 sequences, about 18% of them seen just once; the ten biggest clones take up 2.4%. Sequencing used peripheral blood. The receptors derive from an adult woman with stable Graves' hyperthyroidism.

This clonotype came up many times. The chain recombines TRBV20-1 with TRBJ2-7; 10 bases are shared with TRBD2. The CDR3 has 17 residues. Germline CDR1 reads DFQATT; CDR2 reads SNEGSKA (reference sequence). Trimming at V came to 0 bases and at J to 2 bases, leaving 10 bases not matched to a gene. CDR3 loop: CSARDLSGLAEAYEQYF. Here the CDR3 DNA reads TGCAGTGCTAGAGATCTATCAGGACTAGCGGAGGCCTACGAGCAGTACTTC.

This clonotype has a count of ten or more. V gene TRBV2 combines with J gene TRBJ1-1, with 8 nucleotides matching TRBD1. Trimming at V came to 0 bases and at J to 4 bases, leaving 10 bases not matched to a gene. This CDR3 has 17 amino acids. CDR1 is SNHLY, CDR2 FYNNEI, per germline. CDR3 coding DNA: TGTGCCAGCAGTGAAGCGGGGACAGGCGTGGGGGGCACTGAAGCTTTCTTT. Protein: CASSEAGTGVGGTEAFF.

Concerning this clonotype: This CDR3 fails to terminate in the conserved phenylalanine or tryptophan, so it likely reflects a read error. The chain's CDR3 is CASREVGELFV. The CDR3 DNA follows: TGTGCCAGCAGGGAGGTCGGGGAGCTGTTTGTT. The chain recombines TRBV14 with TRBJ2-2; D is perhaps TRBD2 (5 bases). Trimming removed 6 bases at V and 7 bases at J, with 6 bases between. CDR1 and CDR2 from the germline V gene are SGHDN and FVKESK. CDR3 length: 11 amino acids.

The V gene is TRBV13, the J gene TRBJ1-1; D not resolved. The CDR3 consists of 15 residues. CDR1 PRHDT and CDR2 FYEKMQ come from the germline V gene (reference sequence). The V and J ends lost 1 base and 2 bases respectively, with 11 bases between them. The CDR3, as DNA: TGTGCCAGCAGCTTAGTCGCTTGGGGAAACACTGAAGCTTTCTTT. Protein product: CASSLVAWGNTEAFF.

The chain links TRBV15 to TRBJ1-2; weak D call: TRBD1 (5 bases). There are 17 residues in the CDR3. The germline V gene encodes CDR1 LNHNV and CDR2 YYDKDF (reference sequence). Deletions cut 4 bases from V and 1 base from J, with 19 bases between. Here the CDR3 reads CATSNGGGADGNYGYTF. As DNA, the CDR3 is TGTGCCACCAGCAACGGGGGAGGGGCCGACGGTAACTATGGCTACACCTTC.

This clonotype was seen once. A much larger clone differs by one base, so this may be a read error. The chain uses TRBV28 and TRBJ2-7; 7 bases are a match to TRBD1. The CDR3 extends over 15 amino acids. V lost 3 bases to trimming and J lost 4 bases; unmatched junction nucleotides: 9. CDR1 MDHEN and CDR2 SYDVKM come from the germline V gene. The CDR3 loop is CASSLSGTRGYEQYF. The CDR3 DNA is TGTGCCAGCAGTTTGTCGGGGACCAGGGGGTACGAGCAGTACTTC.

This clonotype was picked up many times. The rearrangement links TRBV30 to TRBJ2-2; 10 nucleotides line up with TRBD2. V dropped 4 bases and J dropped 1; count of bases not matched to a gene: 9. CDR3 size: 17 residues. CDR1 GTSNPN and CDR2 SVGIG come from the germline V gene (reference sequence). Here the CDR3 DNA reads TGTGCCTGGACTAGCGGGAGACGGTTGAAGAACACCGGGGAGCTGTTTTTT. The encoded protein is CAWTSGRRLKNTGELFF.

A few counts support this clonotype. V gene TRBV28 combines with J gene TRBJ1-5; no definite D call. The CDR3 is 16 residues long. CDR1 is MDHEN, CDR2 SYDVKM, per germline. V lost 3 bases and J 3 bases, leaving 15 bases between the germline ends. CDR3 coding DNA: TGTGCCAGCAGTTTGGAGGAGTCCGAAGACAATCAGCCCCAGCATTTT. This codes for CASSLEESEDNQPQHF.

This clonotype was seen at least ten times. This chain links TRBV11-2 with TRBJ2-5; 8 bases are shared with TRBD2. V was clipped by 1 base and J by 1 base; unmatched bases: 8. Germline CDR1 SGHAT, CDR2 FQNNGV. This CDR3 contains 17 residues. The CDR3 DNA follows: TGTGCCAGCAGCTTAGGACTCCAAAGCGGGAGCCAAGAGACCCAGTACTTC. Translating gives CASSLGLQSGSQETQYF.

Comment on this clonotype: An end of the junction differs from the germline gene, which may be a read error. The J gene is TRBJ2-5, the V gene TRBV7-9, with a tentative D call TRBD1 (7 bases). Germline V gene sequence: CDR1 SEHNR, CDR2 FQNEAQ (reference sequence). This CDR3 has 14 residues. The CDR3 reads CASFGGGGQETRYF. The CDR3 DNA is TGTGCCAGCTTTGGAGGAGGGGGCCAAGAGACCCGGTACTTC.

The V and J genes are TRBV12-3 or TRBV12-4 and TRBJ1-1; D is ambiguous. V lost 6 bases and J lost 4, with 12 bases in between. CDR3 length equals 13 residues. The DNA of the CDR3 is TGTGCCAGCAGCCCTGAGTGGGGCACTGAAGCTTTCTTT. Its protein product is CASSPEWGTEAFF.

This clonotype was seen repeatedly, ten times or more. The chain carries TRBV2 and TRBJ2-7, with D possibly TRBD1 on 6 matching bases. In germline, CDR1 is SNHLY, CDR2 FYNNEI. The CDR3 is 12 amino acids. V lost 7 bases and J 6 bases, leaving 13 bases between the germline ends. The CDR3 sequence: CASTRTGTEQYF. In DNA, the CDR3 is TGTGCCAGCACTCGAACAGGGACCGAGCAGTACTTC.

This clonotype occurred many times. This chain uses TRBV7-3 with TRBJ2-7; TRBD2 might be the D (5 bases). The CDR3 is 14 amino acids. CDR1 and CDR2 (germline): SGHTA, FQGTGA. The ends were cut back, 3 bases at V and 1 base at J, with 10 bases in the middle. The CDR3 DNA reads TGTGCCAGCAGCTTGGACGGGGATTCCTACGAGCAGTACTTC. This sequence encodes CASSLDGDSYEQYF. Based on the CDR3 plus reference TRBV7-3 and TRBJ2-7, the full variable domain is GAGVSQTPSNKVTEKGKYVELRCDPISGHTALYWYRQSLGQGPEFLIYFQGTGAADDSGLPNDRFFAVRPEGSVSTLKIQRTERGDSAVYLCASSLDGDSYEQYFGPGTRLTVT.

The V and J genes are TRBV28 and TRBJ2-7; weak D call: TRBD2 (5 bases). The germline V and J ends were trimmed by 7 bases and 1 base, with 17 bases remaining between them. The CDR3 covers 15 residues. Germline-derived CDR1 and CDR2 are MDHEN and SYDVKM. In DNA, the CDR3 is TGTGCCAGCACCTTAAACGGAGCGGTATCCTACGAGCAGTACTTC. Amino acid sequence: CASTLNGAVSYEQYF.

A few counts support this clonotype. Given a much more abundant clone one base away, this may be a read error. This chain uses TRBV5-1 with TRBJ2-7; D unresolved. Germline V CDR1 and CDR2: SGHRS, YFSETQ. The CDR3 is made up of 13 amino acids. The germline V and J ends were trimmed by 0 bases and 6 bases, with 10 bases remaining between them. In DNA form, the CDR3 reads TGCGCCAGCAGCTTGGGGTCCGCCGGCGAGCAGTACTTC. Its translation is CASSLGSAGEQYF.

This clonotype showed up many times. V is TRBV12-3 or TRBV12-4 and J is TRBJ1-5, with D unresolved. V was cut by 4 bases and J by 5 bases, with 9 bases left in between. The CDR3 extends over 13 amino acids. CDR3 bases: TGTGCCAGCAGTTCGTCCCTATATCAGCCCCAGCATTTT. Its protein product is CASSSSLYQPQHF.

This clonotype occurred many times. The rearrangement links TRBV12-3 or TRBV12-4 to TRBJ2-7, with 7 bases fitting TRBD1. The V gene end was trimmed by 8 bases and the J gene end by 7 bases; junction bases not matched to a gene: 11. This CDR3 comprises 13 residues. CDR3 in DNA: TGTGCCAGCGGTCGGACAGGAAGGGGGGAGCAGTACTTC. Protein sequence: CASGRTGRGEQYF.

This clonotype was observed a few times. This chain connects TRBV25-1 to TRBJ2-2; 9 nucleotides line up with TRBD2. CDR3 size: 20 residues. V lost 0 bases, J lost 4 bases, and 15 bases stayed unmatched. Germline loops: CDR1 MGHDK, CDR2 SYGVNS. The chain's CDR3 is CASSEYYSEVAGVGTGELFF. CDR3 coding DNA: TGTGCCAGCAGTGAATACTACAGCGAGGTAGCGGGAGTTGGCACCGGGGAGCTGTTTTTT.

The table lists this clonotype with many counts. The chain employs TRBV11-2 and TRBJ2-5, with 8 bases lining up with TRBD2. The germline gives CDR1 SGHAT, CDR2 FQNNGV. Trimming removed 5 bases from V and 2 bases from J; junction bases left unmatched: 16. The length of the CDR3 is 18 residues. The CDR3, as DNA: TGTGCCAGCAGCCCACGGGGGGTAGCGGGACTGCTGCAAGAGACCCAGTACTTC. Its protein is CASSPRGVAGLLQETQYF.

The table lists this clonotype with many counts. V is TRBV19 and J is TRBJ1-3, with 10 bases lining up with TRBD1. Germline V gene data show CDR1 as LNHDA and CDR2 as SQIVND (reference sequence). The CDR3 sequence is 17 residues long. J gave up 2 bases and V 3 bases, and 7 bases lay outside the gene matches. CDR3 protein: CASSMDRGINAGNTIYF. The CDR3 bases are TGTGCCAGTAGTATGGACAGGGGGATTAATGCTGGAAACACCATATATTTT.

This clonotype was seen many times. CDR3 sequence (DNA): TGTGCCAGCAGCTTGCATTGGCAGGGGTCTAATGAAAAACTGTTTTTT. It codes for CASSLHWQGSNEKLFF. The rearrangement joins TRBV11-2 to TRBJ1-4; TRBD1 might be the D (6 bases). Trimming removed 3 bases at V and 3 bases at J, with 14 bases between. The CDR3 is made up of 16 amino acids. The germline V gene encodes CDR1 SGHAT and CDR2 FQNNGV.

The chain links TRBV27 to TRBJ1-2, with no clear D. CDR1 and CDR2 (germline): MNHEY, SMNVEV (reference sequence). Between the trimmed V and J ends, which lost 0 bases and 4 bases, there was a span of 12 bases. This CDR3 is 15 amino acids long. The CDR3, as DNA: TGTGCCAGCAGTTTATCCAAACCGGGTTTCTATGGCTACACCTTC. Its protein is CASSLSKPGFYGYTF.

This clonotype was seen many times. The chain carries TRBV30 and TRBJ1-1; D unclear. V gave up 2 bases and J gave up 1 base, with 8 bases separating them. The CDR3 loop spans 13 amino acids. CDR1 and CDR2 (germline): GTSNPN, SVGIG (reference sequence). The CDR3 DNA sequence: TGTGCCTGGAGTTACGGGTCGAACACTGAAGCTTTCTTT. It specifies CAWSYGSNTEAFF.